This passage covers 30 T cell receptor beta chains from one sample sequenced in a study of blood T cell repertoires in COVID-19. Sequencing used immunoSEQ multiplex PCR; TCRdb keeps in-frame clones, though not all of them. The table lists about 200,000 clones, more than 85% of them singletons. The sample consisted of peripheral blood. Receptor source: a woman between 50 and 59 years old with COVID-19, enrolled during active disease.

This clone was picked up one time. The CDR3 protein is CASSPVGQGLYNEQFF. The CDR3 DNA is TGTGCCAGCAGTCCTGTGGGACAGGGCCTATACAATGAGCAGTTCTTC. The V gene is TRBV2, the J gene TRBJ2-1; 9 bases agree with TRBD1. Germline V gives CDR1 SNHLY, CDR2 FYNNEI. J was trimmed by 4 bases and V by 5 bases; bases with no gene match: 9. The CDR3 is 16 residues long. The full variable domain, in which reference TRBV2 and TRBJ2-1 provide the parts outside the CDR3, is EPEVTQTPSHQVTQMGQEVILRCVPISNHLYFYWYRQILGQKVEFLVSFYNNEISEKSEIFDDQFSVERPDGSNFTLKIRSTKLEDSAMYFCASSPVGQGLYNEQFFGPGTRLTVL.

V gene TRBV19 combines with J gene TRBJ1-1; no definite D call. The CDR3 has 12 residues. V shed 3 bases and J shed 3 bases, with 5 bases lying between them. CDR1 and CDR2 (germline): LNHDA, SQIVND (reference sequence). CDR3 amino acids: CASSIRDTEAFF. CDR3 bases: TGTGCCAGTAGTATCCGGGACACTGAAGCTTTCTTT.

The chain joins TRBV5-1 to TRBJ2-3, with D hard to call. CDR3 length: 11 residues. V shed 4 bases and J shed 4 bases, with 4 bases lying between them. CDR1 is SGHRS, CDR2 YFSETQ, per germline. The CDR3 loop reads CASSTADTQYF. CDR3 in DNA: TGCGCCAGCAGCACGGCAGATACGCAGTATTTT.

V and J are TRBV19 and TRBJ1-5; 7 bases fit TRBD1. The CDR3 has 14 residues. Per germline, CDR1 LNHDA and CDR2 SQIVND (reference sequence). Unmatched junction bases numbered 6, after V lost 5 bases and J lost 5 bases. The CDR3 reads CASSSGQVYQPQHF. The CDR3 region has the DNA TGTGCCAGTAGTTCCGGACAGGTCTATCAGCCCCAGCATTTT.

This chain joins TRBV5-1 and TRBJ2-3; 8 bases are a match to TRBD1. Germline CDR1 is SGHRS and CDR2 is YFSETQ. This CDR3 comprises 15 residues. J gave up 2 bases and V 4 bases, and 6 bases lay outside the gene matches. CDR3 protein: CASSRTGKTTDTQYF. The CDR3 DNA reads TGCGCCAGCAGCCGGACAGGGAAGACCACAGATACGCAGTATTTT.

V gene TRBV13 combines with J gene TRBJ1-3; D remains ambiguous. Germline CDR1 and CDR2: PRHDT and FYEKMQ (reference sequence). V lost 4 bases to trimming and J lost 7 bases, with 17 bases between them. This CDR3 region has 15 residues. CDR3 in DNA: TGTGCCAGCAGCTCCTCGATAACAGCTCGGAACACCATATATTTT. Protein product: CASSSSITARNTIYF.

The CDR3 spells CASSGIVGERKFPGYGYTF. The CDR3 coding sequence is TGTGCCAGCAGTGGGATTGTAGGGGAAAGGAAGTTTCCGGGCTATGGCTACACCTTC. V usage is TRBV27 and J usage is TRBJ1-2; possibly TRBD1 for D (5 bases). Per the germline V gene, CDR1 is MNHEY and CDR2 is SMNVEV (reference sequence). The V end lost 5 bases, the J end lost 4 bases, and 29 bases lay between the germline ends. The CDR3 contains 19 residues.

CDR3 bases: TGTGCCAGCAGCTTTCCTCTCAGGGCCCAGTACTTC. It is translated as CASSFPLRAQYF. This rearrangement joins TRBV11-2 to TRBJ2-5; a weak D match, TRBD1 (5 bases). The CDR3 runs to 12 residues. Germline V gene lookup returns CDR1 SGHAT and CDR2 FQNNGV. Trimming removed 3 bases at V and 9 bases at J, with 11 bases between.

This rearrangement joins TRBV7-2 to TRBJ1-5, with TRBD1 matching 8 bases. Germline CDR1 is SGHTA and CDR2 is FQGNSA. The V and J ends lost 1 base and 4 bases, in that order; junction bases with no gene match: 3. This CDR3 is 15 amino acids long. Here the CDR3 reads CASSLEQGGNQPQHF. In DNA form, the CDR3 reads TGTGCCAGCAGCTTAGAACAGGGGGGGAATCAGCCCCAGCATTTT.

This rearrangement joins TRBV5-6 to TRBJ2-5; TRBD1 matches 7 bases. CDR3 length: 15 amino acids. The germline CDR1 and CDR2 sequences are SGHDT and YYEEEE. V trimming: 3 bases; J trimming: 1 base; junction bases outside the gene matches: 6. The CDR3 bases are TGTGCCAGCAGCTCCAACAGGGGTCGCCAAGAGACCCAGTACTTC. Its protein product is CASSSNRGRQETQYF.

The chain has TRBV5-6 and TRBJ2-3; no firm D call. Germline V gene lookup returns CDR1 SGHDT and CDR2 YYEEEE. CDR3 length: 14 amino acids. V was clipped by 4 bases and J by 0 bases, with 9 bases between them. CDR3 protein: CASSATVSTDTQYF. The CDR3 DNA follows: TGTGCCAGCAGCGCAACGGTGAGCACAGATACGCAGTATTTT.

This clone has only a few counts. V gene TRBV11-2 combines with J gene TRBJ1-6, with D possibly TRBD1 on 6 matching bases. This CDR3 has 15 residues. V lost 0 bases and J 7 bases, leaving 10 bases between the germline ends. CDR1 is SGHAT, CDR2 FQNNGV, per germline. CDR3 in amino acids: CASSLDDRPNSPLHF. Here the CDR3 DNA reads TGTGCCAGCAGCTTAGATGACAGGCCCAATTCACCCCTCCACTTT.

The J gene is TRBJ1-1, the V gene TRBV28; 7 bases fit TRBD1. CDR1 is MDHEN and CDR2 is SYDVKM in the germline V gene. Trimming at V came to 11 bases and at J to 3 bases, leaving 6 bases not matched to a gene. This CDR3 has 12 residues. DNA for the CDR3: TGTGCCGCCCAAGGGGGCCACACTGAAGCTTTCTTT. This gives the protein CAAQGGHTEAFF.

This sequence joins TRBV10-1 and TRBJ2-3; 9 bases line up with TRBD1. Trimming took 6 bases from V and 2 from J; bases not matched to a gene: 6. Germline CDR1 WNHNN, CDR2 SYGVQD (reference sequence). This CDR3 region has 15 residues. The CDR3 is CASSYGTGITDTQYF. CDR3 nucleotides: TGCGCCAGCAGCTACGGGACAGGGATCACAGATACGCAGTATTTT.

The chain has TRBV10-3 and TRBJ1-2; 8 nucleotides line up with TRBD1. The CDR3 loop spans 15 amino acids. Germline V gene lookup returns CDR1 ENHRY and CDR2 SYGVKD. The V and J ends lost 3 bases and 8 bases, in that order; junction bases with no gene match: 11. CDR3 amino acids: CAISDPTGAHDGYTF. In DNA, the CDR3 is TGTGCCATCAGTGACCCGACAGGGGCCCATGACGGCTACACCTTC.

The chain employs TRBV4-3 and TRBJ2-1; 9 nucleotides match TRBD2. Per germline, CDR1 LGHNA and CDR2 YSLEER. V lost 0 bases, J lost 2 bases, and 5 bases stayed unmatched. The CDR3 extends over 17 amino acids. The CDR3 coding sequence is TGCGCCAGCAGCCAAGATTTAAGCGGGGGGCCCTACAATGAGCAGTTCTTC. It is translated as CASSQDLSGGPYNEQFF.

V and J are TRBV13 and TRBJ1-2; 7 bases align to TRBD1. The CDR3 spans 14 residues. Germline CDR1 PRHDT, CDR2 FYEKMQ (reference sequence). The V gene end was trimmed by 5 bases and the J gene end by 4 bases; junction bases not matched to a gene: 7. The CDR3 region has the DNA TGTGCCAGCAGCCCCGAACAGGGGATCTATGGCTACACCTTC. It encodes CASSPEQGIYGYTF.

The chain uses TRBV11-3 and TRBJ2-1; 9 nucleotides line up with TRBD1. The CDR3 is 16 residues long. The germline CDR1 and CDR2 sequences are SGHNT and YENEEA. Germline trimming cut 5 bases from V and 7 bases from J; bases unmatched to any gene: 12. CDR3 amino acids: CASSLRDRERGNEQFF. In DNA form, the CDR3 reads TGTGCCAGCAGCCTAAGGGACAGGGAAAGAGGGAATGAGCAGTTCTTC.

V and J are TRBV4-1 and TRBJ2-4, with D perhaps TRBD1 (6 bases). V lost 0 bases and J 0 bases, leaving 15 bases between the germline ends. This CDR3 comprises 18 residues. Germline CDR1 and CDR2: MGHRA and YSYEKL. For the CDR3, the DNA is TGCGCCAGCAGCCAAGACTTCAGGGGAAGCTTAGCCAAAAACATTCAGTACTTC. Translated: CASSQDFRGSLAKNIQYF.

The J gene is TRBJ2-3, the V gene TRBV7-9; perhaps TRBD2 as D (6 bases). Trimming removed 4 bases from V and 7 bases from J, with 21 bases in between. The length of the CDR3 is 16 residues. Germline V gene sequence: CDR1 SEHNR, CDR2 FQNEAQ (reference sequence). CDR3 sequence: CASSSMKGRNLNTQYF. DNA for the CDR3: TGTGCCAGCAGCTCCATGAAAGGGAGGAACTTAAATACGCAGTATTTT.

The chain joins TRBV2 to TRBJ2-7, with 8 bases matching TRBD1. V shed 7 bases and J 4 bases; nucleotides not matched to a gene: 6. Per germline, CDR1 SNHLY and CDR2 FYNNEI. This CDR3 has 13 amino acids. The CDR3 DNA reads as TGTGCCAGCATCGGGCAGGGGGCTTACGAGCAGTACTTC. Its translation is CASIGQGAYEQYF.

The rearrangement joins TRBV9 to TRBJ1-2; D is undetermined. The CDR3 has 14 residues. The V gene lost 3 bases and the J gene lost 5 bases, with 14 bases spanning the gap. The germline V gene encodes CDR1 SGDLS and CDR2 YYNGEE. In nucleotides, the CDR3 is TGTGCCAGCAGCGCCAGCGGGCATTTTTATGGCTACACCTTC. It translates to CASSASGHFYGYTF.

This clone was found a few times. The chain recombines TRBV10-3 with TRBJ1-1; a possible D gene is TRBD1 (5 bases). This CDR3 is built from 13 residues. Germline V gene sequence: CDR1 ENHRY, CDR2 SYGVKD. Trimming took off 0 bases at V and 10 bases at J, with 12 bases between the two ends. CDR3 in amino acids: CAISESSGEGAFF. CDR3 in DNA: TGTGCCATCAGTGAGTCATCGGGGGAAGGAGCTTTCTTT.

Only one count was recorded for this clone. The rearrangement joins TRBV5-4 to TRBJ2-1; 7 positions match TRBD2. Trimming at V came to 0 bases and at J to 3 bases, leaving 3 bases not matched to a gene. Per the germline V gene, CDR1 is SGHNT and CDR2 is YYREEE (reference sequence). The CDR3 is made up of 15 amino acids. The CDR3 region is CASSLVGGGYNEQFF. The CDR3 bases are TGTGCCAGCAGCTTGGTTGGCGGGGGCTACAATGAGCAGTTCTTC. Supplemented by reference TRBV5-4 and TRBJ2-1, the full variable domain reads ETGVTQSPTHLIKTRGQQVTLRCSSQSGHNTVSWYQQALGQGPQFIFQYYREEENGRGNFPPRFSGLQFPNYSSELNVNALELDDSALYLCASSLVGGGYNEQFFGPGTRLTVL.

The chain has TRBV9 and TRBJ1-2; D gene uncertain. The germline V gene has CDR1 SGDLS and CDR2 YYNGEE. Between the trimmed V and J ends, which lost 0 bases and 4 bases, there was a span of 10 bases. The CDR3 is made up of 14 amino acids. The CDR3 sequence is CASSVDTGSYGYTF. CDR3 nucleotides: TGTGCCAGCAGCGTAGATACGGGGAGCTATGGCTACACCTTC.

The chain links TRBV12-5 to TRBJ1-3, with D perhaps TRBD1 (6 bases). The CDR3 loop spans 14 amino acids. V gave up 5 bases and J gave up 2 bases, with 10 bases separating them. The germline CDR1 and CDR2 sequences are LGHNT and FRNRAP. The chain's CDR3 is CASGPGQTGNTIYF. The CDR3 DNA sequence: TGTGCTAGTGGTCCTGGACAGACTGGAAACACCATATATTTT.

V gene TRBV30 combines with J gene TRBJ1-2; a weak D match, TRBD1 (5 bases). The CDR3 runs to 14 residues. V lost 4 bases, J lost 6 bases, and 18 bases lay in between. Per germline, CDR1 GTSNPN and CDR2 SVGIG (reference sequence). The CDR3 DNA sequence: TGTGCCTGGACTCAAGGGCAGGGAGGTAATGGCTACACCTTC. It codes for CAWTQGQGGNGYTF.

The CDR3 DNA sequence: TGTGCCAGCAGCGCCAGGGGCTCCTACACCGGGGAGCTGTTTTTT. This sequence encodes CASSARGSYTGELFF. This chain joins TRBV9 and TRBJ2-2; weak D call: TRBD1 (6 bases). This CDR3 is 15 amino acids long. V lost 3 bases, J lost 3 bases, and 12 bases lay in between. Germline V gene sequence: CDR1 SGDLS, CDR2 YYNGEE.

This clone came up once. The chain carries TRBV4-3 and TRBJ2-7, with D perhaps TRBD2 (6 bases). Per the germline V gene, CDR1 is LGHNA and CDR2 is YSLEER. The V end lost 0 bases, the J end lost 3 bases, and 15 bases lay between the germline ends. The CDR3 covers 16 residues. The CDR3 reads CASSQEVSLGGYEQYF. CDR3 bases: TGCGCCAGCAGCCAAGAAGTAAGTTTGGGGGGCTACGAGCAGTACTTC.

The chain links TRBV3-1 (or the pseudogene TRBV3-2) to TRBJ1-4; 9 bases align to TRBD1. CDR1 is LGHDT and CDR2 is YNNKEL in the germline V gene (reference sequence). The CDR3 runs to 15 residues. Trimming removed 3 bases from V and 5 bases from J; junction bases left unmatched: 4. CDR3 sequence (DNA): TGTGCCAGCAGCCAGCCGGGACAGGGAAATGAAAAACTGTTTTTT. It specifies CASSQPGQGNEKLFF.